These 15 T cell receptor beta chains originate from one sample sequenced in a study of a mutant IDH1 vaccine in newly diagnosed glioma (dated by TCRdb to 2020 to 2023). The library was obtained by the immunoSEQ multiplex PCR assay. This is the immuneACCESS table as TCRdb keeps it, with only in-frame sequences that have V and J called. A part of the clones is gone; compared with another copy, unresolved V genes explain less than half, and the rest is unexplained. The sample table records approximately 52,000 clones; more than 60% of these occur just once. Clones ranked in the top ten supply approximately 1.8% of the sample. The sample's time point label is to be understood as: baseline, week 1 (first vaccination visit). The sample's treatment or condition label, decoded: pre-vaccination baseline after standard-of-care therapy. The material sequenced was PBMCs, taken from a glioma patient treated with radiotherapy, temozolomide or both. The receptors originated from a woman in her thirties or forties with glioma.

V is TRBV10-1 and J is TRBJ2-3; 14 bases align to TRBD2. V shed 5 bases and J 3 bases; nucleotides not matched to a gene: 1. The CDR3 has 15 residues. Per the germline V gene, CDR1 is WNHNN and CDR2 is SYGVQD (reference sequence). The CDR3 DNA reads TGCGCCAGCAGTCGGACTAGCGGGGGGACAGATACGCAGTATTTT. It yields the protein CASSRTSGGTDTQYF.

This clone was seen once. This chain uses TRBV2 with TRBJ1-1, with TRBD1 identical over 8 bases. CDR1 and CDR2 from the germline V gene are SNHLY and FYNNEI. This CDR3 comprises 11 residues. With V trimmed by 10 bases and J by 8 bases, 6 bases remained unmatched. DNA of the CDR3: TGTGCCATTACAGGGGGGGGAGAAGCTTTCTTT. Translated, it gives CAITGGGEAFF.

The V and J genes are TRBV9 and TRBJ1-2; no reliable D call. This CDR3 is 16 amino acids long. Deletions cut 3 bases from V and 3 bases from J, with 18 bases between. Per the germline V gene, CDR1 is SGDLS and CDR2 is YYNGEE. CDR3 sequence: CASSGWAPTGHYGYTF. In nucleotides, the CDR3 is TGTGCCAGCAGCGGGTGGGCCCCAACTGGGCACTATGGCTACACCTTC.

The V call is TRBV19, the J call TRBJ1-1; 8 positions match TRBD1. With 6 bases clipped from V and 8 bases from J, the junction kept 5 bases outside the gene matches. Germline V gives CDR1 LNHDA, CDR2 SQIVND (reference sequence). The CDR3 sequence is 12 residues long. CDR3 protein: CASSLGTGEAFF. The CDR3 DNA reads TGTGCCAGTAGCCTCGGGACAGGAGAAGCTTTCTTT.

This clone was counted once. This chain joins TRBV5-1 and TRBJ2-2; a weak D match, TRBD2 (5 bases). Germline CDR1 and CDR2: SGHRS and YFSETQ. V was cut by 0 bases and J by 1 base, with 10 bases left in between. This CDR3 contains 16 residues. The CDR3 DNA reads TGCGCCAGCAGCTTGGTTCCGGGAAGGAACACCGGGGAGCTGTTTTTT. It specifies CASSLVPGRNTGELFF.

The genes are TRBV7-6 and TRBJ1-2; maybe TRBD1 (5 bases). This CDR3 contains 12 residues. Germline-derived CDR1 and CDR2 are SGHVS and FNYEAQ. V was cut by 5 bases and J by 8 bases, with 12 bases left in between. DNA for the CDR3: TGTGCCAGCAGCCCGCCAGAGGGGGGCTACACCTTC. Protein sequence: CASSPPEGGYTF.

This clone occurred a few times. CDR3 DNA sequence: TGTGCCTGGAGTAGGCACGACGGGCAGCCCCAGCATTTT. Translation gives CAWSRHDGQPQHF. The V and J genes are TRBV30 and TRBJ1-5; D gene unclear. Trimming pared 2 bases from V and 7 bases from J, leaving 12 bases between. Germline V lookup: CDR1 GTSNPN, CDR2 SVGIG (reference sequence). The CDR3 covers 13 residues.

There are a few counts of this clone. The V gene is TRBV10-3, the J gene TRBJ2-7, with D perhaps matching TRBD1 or TRBD2 (7 bases each). The CDR3 length is 14 residues. Germline CDR1 reads ENHRY; CDR2 reads SYGVKD. The ends were cut back, 7 bases at V and 2 bases at J, with 15 bases in the middle. The DNA for the CDR3 is TGTGCCATCACAGGGGGGGGCCATGCCTACGAGCAGTACTTC. It codes for CAITGGGHAYEQYF.

This clone was detected only once. The genes are TRBV6-5 and TRBJ1-5, with D possibly TRBD1 on 5 matching bases. Trimming stripped 0 bases from V and 6 bases from J, with 12 bases between. There are 15 residues in the CDR3. Per germline, CDR1 MNHEY and CDR2 SVGAGI. The CDR3 DNA is TGTGCCAGCAGTTACTCTTCAGGGATCGGTCAGCCCCAGCATTTT. This translates into CASSYSSGIGQPQHF.

The V and J genes are TRBV5-6 and TRBJ2-3; weak D call: TRBD1 (5 bases). V was pared by 1 base and J by 2 bases, with 14 bases between. CDR3 length equals 16 residues. The V gene's germline CDR1 is SGHDT and CDR2 YYEEEE. CDR3 bases: TGTGCCAGCAGCTTGTGGGCAGGGTTATACACAGATACGCAGTATTTT. Encoded protein: CASSLWAGLYTDTQYF.

This chain connects TRBV2 to TRBJ2-1; D might be TRBD2 (6 bases). V lost 5 bases, J lost 9 bases, and 11 bases lay in between. CDR3 length equals 12 residues. Per germline, CDR1 SNHLY and CDR2 FYNNEI. This CDR3 reads CASSKGGFEQFF. The CDR3 nucleotides are TGTGCCAGCAGTAAAGGAGGGTTTGAGCAGTTCTTC. Using reference TRBV2 and TRBJ2-1 for the parts outside the CDR3, the full variable domain is EPEVTQTPSHQVTQMGQEVILRCVPISNHLYFYWYRQILGQKVEFLVSFYNNEISEKSEIFDDQFSVERPDGSNFTLKIRSTKLEDSAMYFCASSKGGFEQFFGPGTRLTVL.

The sample holds a few counts of this clone. This chain uses TRBV7-8 with TRBJ2-5; 9 bases are a match to TRBD2. The V segment lost 5 bases and the J segment 5 bases; nucleotides outside the gene matches: 9. CDR3 length equals 15 residues. Germline CDR1 is SGHVS and CDR2 is FQNEAQ. CDR3 sequence (DNA): TGTGCCAGCAGCCCGGGGACTAGCCTGGGGGAGACCCAGTACTTC. This translates into CASSPGTSLGETQYF.

This clone was observed a handful of times. J is TRBJ1-5 and V is TRBV6-1, with unresolved D. Germline V CDR1 and CDR2: MNHNS, SASEGT. The CDR3 covers 13 residues. V was clipped by 6 bases and J by 1 base, with 7 bases between them. The CDR3, as DNA: TGTGCCAGCAGCCCTCGGAGCAATCAGCCCCAGCATTTT. Protein sequence: CASSPRSNQPQHF.

V and J are TRBV5-1 and TRBJ2-5, with 15 bases that match TRBD2. Germline CDR1 SGHRS, CDR2 YFSETQ. CDR3 length: 17 residues. The V segment lost 4 bases and the J segment 6 bases; nucleotides outside the gene matches: 10. The CDR3 coding sequence is TGCGCCAGCAGCCTTCGGACTAGCGGGGGGGCGGCGAAGACCCAGTACTTC. It translates to CASSLRTSGGAAKTQYF.

V is TRBV6-5 and J is TRBJ1-1; D may be TRBD1 (5 bases). Germline lookup yields CDR1 MNHEY and CDR2 SVGAGI. V lost 3 bases, J lost 2 bases, and 16 bases lay in between. This CDR3 region has 16 residues. The CDR3 loop reads CASSYLFTGGNTEAFF. The DNA of the CDR3 is TGTGCCAGCAGTTATCTTTTTACAGGAGGAAACACTGAAGCTTTCTTT.